These 13 T cell receptor beta chains were all obtained from the same sample, sequenced in a study of Graves' ophthalmopathy and Graves' hyperthyroidism. The authors amplified TCR beta CDR3 regions, and they did so from RNA transcripts for repertoire sequencing. HTBI primers served in a first-round RT-PCR, which a second-round multiplex PCR followed. TCRdb re-derived calls from the multiplex PCR reads in MiXCR, one entry per CDR3 protein. Among around 40,000 distinct CDR3 sequences, over 40% were seen once, and the ten largest hold roughly 18%. Sample: peripheral blood. The origin of the receptors is an adult man with Graves' ophthalmopathy.

Ten or more counts support this clonotype. This may arise from a read error, as a much more abundant clone is one base away. V usage is TRBV7-9 and J usage is TRBJ1-1, with a possible D match to TRBD1 (5 bases). The CDR3 runs to 14 residues. CDR1 SEHNR and CDR2 FQNEAQ come from the germline V gene (reference sequence). Trimming left V 1 base short and J 8 bases short, with 14 bases between. The CDR3 coding sequence is TGTGCCAGCAGCTTAGGGGGGGGGGGGAAAGAAGCTTTCTTT. It encodes CASSLGGGGKEAFF.

The chain has TRBV12-3 or TRBV12-4 and TRBJ1-1; TRBD1 might be the D (6 bases). The CDR3 extends over 15 amino acids. Trimming cost V 3 bases and J 2 bases, with 13 bases left between them. The CDR3 nucleotides read TGTGCCAGCAGTTTTGGCAGCGGGGGCAACACTGAAGCTTTCTTT. Residues: CASSFGSGGNTEAFF.

This clonotype has a count of ten or more. V gene TRBV30 combines with J gene TRBJ2-2, with D hard to call. Trimming cost V 0 bases and J 11 bases, with 10 bases left between them. This CDR3 has 12 amino acids. The germline V gene has CDR1 GTSNPN and CDR2 SVGIG (reference sequence). The CDR3 here is CAWSVSSLELFF. The DNA for the CDR3 is TGTGCCTGGAGTGTAAGTTCCCTCGAGCTGTTTTTT.

The chain joins TRBV20-1 to TRBJ2-1, with 10 bases identical to TRBD1. With 4 bases clipped from V and 6 bases from J, the junction kept 12 bases outside the gene matches. In germline, CDR1 is DFQATT, CDR2 SNEGSKA (reference sequence). This CDR3 region has 16 residues. The CDR3 DNA is TGCAGTGCTACGAGGGACCCCGGGACAGGGGTCAATGAGCAGTTCTTC. This sequence encodes CSATRDPGTGVNEQFF.

The chain recombines TRBV20-1 with TRBJ2-5; D is ambiguous. V lost 3 bases, J lost 5 bases, and 13 bases lay in between. Germline V CDR1 and CDR2: DFQATT, SNEGSKA (reference sequence). The CDR3 is 13 residues long. CDR3 nucleotide sequence: TGCAGTGCTAGTCCAGCGACAAGGGAGACCCAGTACTTC. It translates to CSASPATRETQYF.

This clonotype was counted at least ten times. V is TRBV5-1 and J is TRBJ2-1; tentative D call: TRBD1 (5 bases). Trimming pared 0 bases from V and 6 bases from J, leaving 13 bases between. Germline CDR1 reads SGHRS; CDR2 reads YFSETQ. CDR3 length: 15 amino acids. CDR3 nucleotides: TGCGCCAGCAGCTTGGACAGGCGATCTGGCAATGAGCAGTTCTTC. It codes for CASSLDRRSGNEQFF.

This clonotype was seen once. The rearrangement links TRBV29-1 to TRBJ2-3; D not certain. CDR1 and CDR2 (germline): SQVTM, ANQGSEA. V was cut by 6 bases and J by 2 bases, with 6 bases left in between. The CDR3 is 11 residues long. The CDR3 coding sequence is TGCAGCGTGGGTCCCACAGATACGCAGTATTTT. Its translation: CSVGPTDTQYF.

The chain combines TRBV2 with TRBJ1-3; D is unresolved. CDR3 length: 12 residues. The germline V and J ends were trimmed by 5 bases and 3 bases, with 5 bases remaining between them. Germline CDR1 and CDR2: SNHLY and FYNNEI. CDR3 nucleotides: TGTGCCAGCAGTCTTGATGGAAACACCATATATTTT. Residues: CASSLDGNTIYF.

In its sample, this clonotype was seen many times. The chain uses TRBV6-6 and TRBJ1-4, with no clear D. CDR3 length equals 14 residues. Per germline, CDR1 MNHNY and CDR2 SVGAGI (reference sequence). V dropped 5 bases and J dropped 3 bases, with 10 bases sitting between them. This CDR3 is CASSPGSSNEKLFF. The CDR3 DNA reads as TGTGCCAGCAGTCCGGGATCCTCTAATGAAAAACTGTTTTTT.

This clonotype was seen ten or more times. The CDR3 DNA reads TGTGCCAGTAGCGGGGGGGCCGGAGAGCAGTACGTC. This translates into CASSGGAGEQYV. V gene TRBV6-6 combines with J gene TRBJ2-7; 11 positions match TRBD2. Per germline, CDR1 MNHNY and CDR2 SVGAGI (reference sequence). The CDR3 contains 12 residues. Losses at the gene ends were 9 bases for V and 7 bases for J; bases not matched to a gene: 5.

This clonotype was seen repeatedly, ten times or more. This chain uses TRBV20-1 with TRBJ2-3; possibly TRBD2 for D (6 bases). CDR1 is DFQATT and CDR2 is SNEGSKA in the germline V gene (reference sequence). This CDR3 comprises 15 residues. Trimming pared 0 bases from V and 4 bases from J, leaving 14 bases between. This CDR3 is CSARDRLEEADTQYF. CDR3 nucleotide sequence: TGCAGTGCTAGAGACCGACTAGAAGAGGCAGATACGCAGTATTTT.

This clonotype was seen a handful of times. The chain uses TRBV25-1 and TRBJ1-6, with D unresolved. Germline V gene data show CDR1 as MGHDK and CDR2 as SYGVNS. This CDR3 has 14 amino acids. Trimming took 3 bases from V and 10 from J, leaving 13 bases between them. The CDR3 sequence: CASSDGGEESPLHF. The CDR3 region has the DNA TGTGCCAGCAGTGATGGCGGGGAGGAATCACCCCTCCACTTT.

This clonotype was picked up many times. This clone may be a read error of a much larger clone one base away. This rearrangement joins TRBV7-8 to TRBJ2-1; D remains ambiguous. CDR3 length: 15 residues. V was cut by 2 bases and J by 0 bases, with 8 bases left in between. Per germline, CDR1 SGHVS and CDR2 FQNEAQ. This chain's CDR3 is CASSLQPASYNEQFF. The CDR3 DNA reads TGTGCCAGCAGCTTACAGCCCGCCTCCTACAATGAGCAGTTCTTC.